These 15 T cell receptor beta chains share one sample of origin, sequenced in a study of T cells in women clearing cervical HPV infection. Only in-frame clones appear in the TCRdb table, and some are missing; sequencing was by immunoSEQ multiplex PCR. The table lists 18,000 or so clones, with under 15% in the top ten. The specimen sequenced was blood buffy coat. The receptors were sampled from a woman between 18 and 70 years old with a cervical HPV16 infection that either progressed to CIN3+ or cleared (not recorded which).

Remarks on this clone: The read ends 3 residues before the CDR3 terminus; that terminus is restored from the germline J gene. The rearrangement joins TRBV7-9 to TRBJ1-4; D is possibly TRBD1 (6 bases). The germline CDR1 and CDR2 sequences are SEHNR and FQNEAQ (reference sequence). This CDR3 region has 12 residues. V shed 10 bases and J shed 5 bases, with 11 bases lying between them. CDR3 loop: CATGDMNEKLFF. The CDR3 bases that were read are TGTGCCACAGGGGACATGAATGAAAAA.

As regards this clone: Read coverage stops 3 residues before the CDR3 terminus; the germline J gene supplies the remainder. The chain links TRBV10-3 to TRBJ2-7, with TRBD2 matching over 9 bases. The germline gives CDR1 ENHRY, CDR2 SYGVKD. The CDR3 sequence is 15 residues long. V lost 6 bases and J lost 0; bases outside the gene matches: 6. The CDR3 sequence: CAISLGTSSSYEQYF. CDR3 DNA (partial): TGTGCCATCAGCCTGGGGACTAGCAGCTCCTACGAG.

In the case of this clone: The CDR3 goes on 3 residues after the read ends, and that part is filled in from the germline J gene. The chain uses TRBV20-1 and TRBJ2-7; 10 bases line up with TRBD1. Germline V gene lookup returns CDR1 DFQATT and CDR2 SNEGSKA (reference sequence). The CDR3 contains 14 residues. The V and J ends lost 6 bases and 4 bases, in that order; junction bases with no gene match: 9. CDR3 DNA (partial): TGCAGTGCAGACCCGGGACAGGGGACTTACGAG. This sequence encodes CSADPGQGTYE. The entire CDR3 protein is CSADPGQGTYEQYF.

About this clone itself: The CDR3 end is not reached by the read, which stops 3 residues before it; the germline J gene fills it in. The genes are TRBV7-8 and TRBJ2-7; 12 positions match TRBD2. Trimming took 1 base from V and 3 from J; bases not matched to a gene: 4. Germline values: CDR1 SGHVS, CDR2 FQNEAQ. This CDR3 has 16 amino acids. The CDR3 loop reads CASSLGLAGEHYEQYF. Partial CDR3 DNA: TGTGCCAGCAGCTTAGGACTAGCGGGGGAACACTACGAG.

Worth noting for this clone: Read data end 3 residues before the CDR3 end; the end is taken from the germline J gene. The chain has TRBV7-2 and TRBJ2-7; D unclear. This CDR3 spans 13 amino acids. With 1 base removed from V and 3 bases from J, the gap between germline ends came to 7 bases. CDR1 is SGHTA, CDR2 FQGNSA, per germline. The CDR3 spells CASSLDGFYEQYF. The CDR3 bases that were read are TGTGCCAGCAGCTTAGACGGGTTCTACGAG.

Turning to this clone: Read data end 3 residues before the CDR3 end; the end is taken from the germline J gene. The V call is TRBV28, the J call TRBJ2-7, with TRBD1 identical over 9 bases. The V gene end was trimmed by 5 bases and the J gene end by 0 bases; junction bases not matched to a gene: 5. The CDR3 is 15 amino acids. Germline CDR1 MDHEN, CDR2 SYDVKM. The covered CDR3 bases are TGTGCCAGCAGTACGGGACAGGGCTTCTCCTACGAG. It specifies CASSTGQGFSYE. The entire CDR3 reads CASSTGQGFSYEQYF.

The sequenced part of the CDR3 DNA is TGTGCCAGCAGCTGGGACAGGGGTTGGCAGCCC. This translates into CASSWDRGWQP. The CDR3, in full, reads CASSWDRGWQPQHF. V is TRBV7-9 and J is TRBJ1-5; 10 bases line up with TRBD1. The read is 3 residues too short to cover the CDR3 end, so that end is filled in from the germline J gene. J was trimmed by 7 bases and V by 4 bases; bases with no gene match: 4. The CDR3 is 14 amino acids. CDR1 is SEHNR, CDR2 FQNEAQ, per germline (reference sequence).

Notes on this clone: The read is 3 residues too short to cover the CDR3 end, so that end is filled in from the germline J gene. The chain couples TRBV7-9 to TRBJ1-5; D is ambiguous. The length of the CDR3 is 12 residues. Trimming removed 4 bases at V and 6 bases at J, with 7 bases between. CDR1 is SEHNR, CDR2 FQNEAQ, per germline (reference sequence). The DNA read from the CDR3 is TGTGCCAGCAGCTCTAAGGGTCAGCCC. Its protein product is CASSSKGQP. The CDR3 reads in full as CASSSKGQPQHF.

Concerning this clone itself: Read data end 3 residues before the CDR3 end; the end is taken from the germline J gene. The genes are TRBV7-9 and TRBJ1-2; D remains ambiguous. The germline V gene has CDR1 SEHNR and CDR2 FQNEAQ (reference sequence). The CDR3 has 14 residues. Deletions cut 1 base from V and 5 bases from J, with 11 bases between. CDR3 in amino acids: CASSLDSYGYGYTF. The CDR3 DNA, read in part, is TGTGCCAGCAGCTTAGATTCTTACGGGTATGGC.

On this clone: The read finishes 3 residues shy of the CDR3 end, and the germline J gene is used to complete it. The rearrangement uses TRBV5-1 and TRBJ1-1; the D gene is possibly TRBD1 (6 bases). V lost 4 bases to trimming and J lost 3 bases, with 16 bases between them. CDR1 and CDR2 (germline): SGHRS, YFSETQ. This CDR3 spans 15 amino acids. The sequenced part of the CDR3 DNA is TGCGCCAGCAGCGAAAATCAGGGGAGGTACACTGAA. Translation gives CASSENQGRYTE. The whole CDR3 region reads CASSENQGRYTEAFF.

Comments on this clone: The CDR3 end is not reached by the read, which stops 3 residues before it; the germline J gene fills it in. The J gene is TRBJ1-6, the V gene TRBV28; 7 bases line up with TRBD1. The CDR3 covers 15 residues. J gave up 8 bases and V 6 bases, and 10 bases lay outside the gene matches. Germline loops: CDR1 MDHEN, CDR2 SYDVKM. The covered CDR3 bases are TGTGCCAGCAGGAACGACAGGGTTTCGGATTCACCC. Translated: CASRNDRVSDSP. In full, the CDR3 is CASRNDRVSDSPLHF.

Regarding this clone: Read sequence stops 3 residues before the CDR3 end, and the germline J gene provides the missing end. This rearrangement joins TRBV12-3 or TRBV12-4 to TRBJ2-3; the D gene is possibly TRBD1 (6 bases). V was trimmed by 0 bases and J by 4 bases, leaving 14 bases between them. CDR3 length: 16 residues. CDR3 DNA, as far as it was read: TGTGCCAGCAGTTTAGCCCCTGGCAGGGGACCAGATACG. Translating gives CASSLAPGRGPDT. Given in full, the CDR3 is CASSLAPGRGPDTQYF.

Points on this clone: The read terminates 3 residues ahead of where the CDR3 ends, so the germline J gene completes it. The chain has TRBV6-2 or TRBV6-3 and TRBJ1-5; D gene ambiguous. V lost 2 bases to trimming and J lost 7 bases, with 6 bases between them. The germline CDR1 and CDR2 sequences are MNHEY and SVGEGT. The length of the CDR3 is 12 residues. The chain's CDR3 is CASSYPGQPQHF. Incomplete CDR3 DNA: TGTGCCAGCAGTTACCCCGGGCAGCCC.

CDR3 in amino acids: CASSPPSGWEAFF. CDR3 DNA (partial): TGTGCCAGTAGTCCGCCTAGCGGGTGGGAG. The chain carries TRBV19 and TRBJ1-1, with D hard to call. The CDR3 end falls 3 residues outside the read, so it is completed with the germline J gene. The CDR3 is 13 amino acids. The V gene's germline CDR1 is LNHDA and CDR2 SQIVND (reference sequence).

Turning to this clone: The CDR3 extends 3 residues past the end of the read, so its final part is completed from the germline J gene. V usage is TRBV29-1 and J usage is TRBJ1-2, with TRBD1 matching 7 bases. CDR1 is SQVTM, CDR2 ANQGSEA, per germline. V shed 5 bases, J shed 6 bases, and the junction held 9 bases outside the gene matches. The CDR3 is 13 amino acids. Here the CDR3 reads CSVIVGGPNGYTF. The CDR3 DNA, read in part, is TGCAGCGTTATCGTAGGGGGCCCTAATGGC.